Below, one T cell receptor (beta chain) is given with its context. No antigen is known for it. Nothing much larger sits one base from this clone, and base qualities are not available. The sample originates from a study of cytomegalovirus exposure and HLA in healthy donors (dated by TCRdb to 2015 to 2018). For context, the study as a whole: An earlier analysis of 587 of the donors reported roughly 300 Gb of sequence data and approximately 120 million unique TCR beta sequences obtained from some 200 million T cells. Alongside the repertoire data, information on donor age, sex, ethnicity and CMV serostatus was compiled. Every repertoire in the discovery cohort had been generated on one and the same sequencing platform. The later analysis used no new phenotypic data to find candidate immune exposures, relying instead on TCR beta sequences and their occurrence across donors. The number of donors typed differed by locus, with about 629-640 for A, B, C, DRB1 and DQB1, around 560 for DQA1, 606 for DPA1, and around 430 for DPB1. Across 398 genotyped donors of the cohort, an average of about 240,000 unique TCR beta nucleotide sequences per donor were sequenced, and around 20% of those sequences were non-productive. The aim of the study was to test whether cataloging public T cell receptors could identify signatures of past pathogen exposure. A later analysis re-analyzed previously published TCR beta repertoires from 650 to 800 donors and added high-resolution HLA genotyping to study TCR occurrence patterns. The study profiled the T cell repertoires of 500 to 800 subjects by immunosequencing and related them to cytomegalovirus serostatus. About five DR-DQ haplotypes were treated as single units for association and clustering because of strong linkage in the cohort. Genome-wide SNP genotypes for about 65% of the roughly 670 donors were used in a later genetic analysis, which treated that subset as a discovery cohort. Besides the first cohort of 666 subjects, a separate validation cohort made up of 120 or so different subjects was used. The study combined high-throughput TCR immunosequencing, statistical association of individual TCRs with disease status, and machine learning to predict cytomegalovirus infection status. In an earlier analysis of several hundred of the donors, high-throughput TCR beta sequencing was used to judge whether each TCR beta V gene segment behaved as functional or pseudogenic. Of the approximately 400 genotyped donors, 81% were placed in the genetic ancestry cluster associated with self-reported Caucasian donors. HLA typing covered class I and class II loci at four-digit resolution. Around 330 gigabases of sequencing data and 75 million to 85 million unique TCR sequences made up an early release that covered around 640 HLA-typed donors. The paper as a whole reports these results and caveats: About 15 rarely observed V segments, including chromosome 9 orphons, were excluded from the earlier analysis of a few hundred of the donors because counts were too low. Compared with equally common non-associated chains, HLA-associated TCR beta chains in a later analysis were more clonally expanded and had lower generation probabilities. When HLA alleles, especially DR and DQ, strongly co-occurred, attributing TCR associations to individual alleles was difficult. Sequencing depth was assumed to be roughly uniform across donors in the presence/absence analyses, though that assumption may not hold. Several of the top co-occurrence clusters appeared to be linked to parvovirus B19, influenza, CMV and Epstein-Barr virus, according to a later analysis. According to a later analysis, most CMV-associated TCR beta chains appeared to be HLA-restricted, and the HLA associations seemed to be driven largely by CMV exposure. Because HLA typing was missing for some donors at each locus, association tests included only the typed subset. Linkage disequilibrium might explain the correlated functional status among segregating V segments, but an unknown experimental factor could not be ruled out. In a later genetic analysis, fewer N-insertions in productive TCRs were reported among donors in an Asian-associated ancestry cluster than the roughly 700-donor mean. A later analysis found that TCR association rates varied across HLA loci, with DRB1 alleles showing the most associated TCRs and HLA-C alleles the fewest. Because the 87-base-pair reads could not distinguish some IMGT-functional V segments, including TRBV6-2 and TRBV6-3, those segments were excluded. At a false discovery rate of 0.05, a later analysis linked around 15,000 TCR beta sequences to specific HLA alleles. The sequencing pipeline was judged likely to have produced a cluster of highly shared sequence variants as a technical artifact. An association between a missense DCLRE1C variant and V-gene and J-gene trimming of TCR beta chains was found in a later genetic analysis and replicated in an independent cohort. Most TCR sequences were seen in very few donors, while some public TCRs were found in many individuals. Broadly in line with IMGT annotations, most TCR beta V segments showed up in productive rearrangements about 87% or about 30% of the time in an earlier analysis of roughly 590 of the donors. A further reported finding was that TCR beta sequences accurately predicted the HLA-A and HLA-B alleles for most subjects in the first cohort. The authors suggested that the approach could potentially be generalized to other disease states and immunological phenotypes. The classifier was reported to diagnose cytomegalovirus status with high specificity and sensitivity in both the original cohort and the validation cohort. The only immune exposure information available for the cohort was CMV serostatus. In vitro tests confirmed that three of the cytomegalovirus-associated TCR beta chains recognize cytomegalovirus antigens. The study gave a list of more than 150 TCR beta chains associated with cytomegalovirus. In this cohort, only TCR beta chains were sequenced, and detectable features were limited by the absence of alpha or paired-chain data.

The library was produced with the immunoSEQ multiplex PCR assay. A mixture of 60 forward primers for TCR Vbeta segments and 13 reverse primers for TCR Jbeta segments was used in the multiplex PCR. The CDR3 region of rearranged TCR beta genes was amplified from genomic DNA by a multiplex PCR assay. The amplified TCR beta libraries were sequenced on the Illumina HiSeq System as 87-base-pair reads. The paper's processing steps were these. Across the roughly 670 repertoires, a later analysis counted roughly 84 million unique TCR beta chains, 9 million to 14 million of which were shared by at least two donors. To remove PCR and sequencing errors, raw reads were error-corrected and collapsed into unique sequences using a nearest-neighbor algorithm that merged closely related sequences. V, D and J gene segments were assigned by aligning CDR3 sequences to IMGT reference sequences. For a sequence to be retained, a match of at least six nucleotides to both a V gene segment and a J gene segment was required. A rearrangement counted as productive if the CDR3 had no stop codons and remained in frame with V and J, and every other rearrangement counted as non-productive. Following IMGT convention, CDR3 was defined as the stretch from the second conserved V-encoded cysteine up to the conserved J-encoded phenylalanine. The earlier analysis of about 610 of the donors excluded any sequence lacking an unambiguous match to a single V gene segment. In an earlier analysis of approximately 590 of the donors, a V segment was called functional when productive rearrangements were above 56.7%, and segregating when the standard deviation between donors exceeded 5%. A statistical classification framework was built to diagnose cytomegalovirus status from the catalog of TCR beta chain sequences. In a later analysis, V and J genes were assigned by comparing TCR nucleotide sequences against IMGT/GENE-DB human TR gene sequences. In a later analysis, CDR3 sequences and most-parsimonious VDJ recombination scenarios were assigned using the TCRdist pipeline. In a later analysis, each TCR beta chain was defined by its CDR3 amino acid sequence together with its V-gene family, and reads without a unique V-gene family were excluded. A later analysis removed several hundred highly shared, low-generation-probability nucleotide sequences to deal with suspected cross-contamination and a sequencing artifact. In a later analysis, a clonal expansion index was calculated for each public chain from normalized within-repertoire ranks of inferred template counts. In a later analysis, generation probabilities were computed with a VDJ recombination model fitted to out-of-frame rearrangements, and the resulting probabilities were checked against IGoR. A later analysis scored TCR-TCR, TCR-HLA and TCR-CMV co-occurrence with hypergeometric tests, applying a repertoire-size bias correction to TCR pairs. False discovery rates were estimated in a later analysis by permuting HLA or CMV assignments 20 times. A later analysis grouped co-occurring TCRs with DBSCAN, adding TCRdist sequence similarity when clustering within HLA-allele-positive subsets. Repertoires with fewer than 30,000 or more than 120,000 public chains, plus five repertoires with anomalous nucleotide sharing, were excluded from co-occurrence clustering. The source is immuneACCESS, and TCRdb retained only in-frame sequences with V and J called. Part of the clones is not carried over; for the studies checked, unresolved V genes explain less than half of this, and the remainder is unexplained. V and J calls plus clone size are reproduced from that table; the DNA served to infer D and trimming. Within this sample are tens of thousands of clones, with 82% of them counted one time only. The leading ten clones occupy 2.5% to 3% of the sample.

The cohort consisted of 650 to 700 healthy bone marrow donors. At the time of sampling, every cohort member was nominally healthy, though immune exposures that went unrecorded were likely present. The donor was CMV seronegative and was included in the group of 352 seronegative cohort members. A peripheral blood sample was provided by each donor, and peripheral blood mononuclear cells were used for TCR beta sequencing. The Qiagen DNeasy Blood Extraction Kit was used to extract genomic DNA from the blood cell samples. The CDR3 starts with the cysteine, ends with the phenylalanine, and has 13 residues. Only the CDR3 part of the read is kept: 39 bases, read in frame from the first base. V and J are truncated by 5 bases and 4 bases respectively, leaving an intervening sequence of 11 bases. The germline V gene specifies MDHEN as CDR1 and SYDVKM as CDR2.

In this chain, TRBV28 is recombined with TRBJ2-5; the D gene is perhaps TRBD1, from 6 matching bases. The sample was PBMCs. The TCR originated in a man in his fifties in good health and CMV-seronegative. The CDR3 corresponds to CASSEGGRETQYF. The DNA sequence is given as TGTGCCAGCAGTGAAGGGGGTCGAGAGACCCAGTACTTC.